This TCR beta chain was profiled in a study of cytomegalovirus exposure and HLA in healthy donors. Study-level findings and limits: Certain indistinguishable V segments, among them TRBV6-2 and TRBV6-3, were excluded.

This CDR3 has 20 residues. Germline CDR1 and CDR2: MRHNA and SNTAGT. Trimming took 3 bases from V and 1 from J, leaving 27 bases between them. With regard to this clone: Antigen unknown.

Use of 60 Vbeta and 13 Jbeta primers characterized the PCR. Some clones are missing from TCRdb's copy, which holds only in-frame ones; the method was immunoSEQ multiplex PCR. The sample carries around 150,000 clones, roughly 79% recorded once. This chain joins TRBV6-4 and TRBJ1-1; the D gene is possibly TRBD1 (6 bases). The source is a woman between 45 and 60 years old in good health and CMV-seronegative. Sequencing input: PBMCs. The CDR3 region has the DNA TGTGCCAGCAGTGAGAGCGGGGGGCTCCGGTCCCCCACATGGAACACTGAAGCTTTCTTT. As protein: CASSESGGLRSPTWNTEAFF.